A single sample gave rise to the 28 T cell receptor beta chains below, sequenced in a study of shared clonotypes between healthy human individuals (TCRdb year 2020). Library preparation was by the immunoSEQ multiplex PCR assay. This immuneACCESS table, as held by TCRdb, lists in-frame sequences with V and J called but not all clones. Of the missing ones, under half trace to an unresolved V gene in checked studies; the others have no known cause. Here the sample has 450,000 to 500,000 clones; 70% to 85% occur a single time. More than 10% of the sample is in the top ten clones. Sequencing was done on a sample of PBMCs. These receptors were obtained from a woman aged 40 to 50 in good health. Some clones in this sample may be carry-over from other donors' samples.

This chain links TRBV27 with TRBJ2-3, with TRBD2 matching 9 bases. Germline CDR1 and CDR2: MNHEY and SMNVEV (reference sequence). Trimming took 5 bases from V and 11 from J; bases not matched to a gene: 11. This CDR3 has 14 amino acids. In DNA form, the CDR3 reads TGTGCCAGCAGTCGCTCCAATAGCGGGAGTGAGCAGTATTTT. Encoded protein: CASSRSNSGSEQYF.

This chain connects TRBV28 to TRBJ1-1, with 7 bases aligning to TRBD1. Germline V gene data show CDR1 as MDHEN and CDR2 as SYDVKM. The CDR3 totals 14 residues. The junction had 7 bases not matched to a gene; V was cut back by 5 bases and J by 4 bases. The CDR3 here is CASSLRTGITEAFF. CDR3 sequence (DNA): TGTGCCAGCAGTCTAAGGACAGGCATCACTGAAGCTTTCTTT.

This chain joins TRBV19 and TRBJ2-3; D is perhaps TRBD2 (6 bases). Germline CDR1 reads LNHDA; CDR2 reads SQIVND (reference sequence). The germline V and J ends were trimmed by 3 bases and 3 bases, with 13 bases remaining between them. This CDR3 comprises 15 residues. The CDR3 DNA sequence: TGTGCCAGTAGTATTCTGGCGGAGGGTACAGATACGCAGTATTTT. Protein sequence: CASSILAEGTDTQYF.

DNA for the CDR3: TGTGCCAGCACCTACATTGACAGGGCCCAAGAGACCCAGTACTTC. This gives the protein CASTYIDRAQETQYF. The chain links TRBV7-9 to TRBJ2-5, with 7 bases identical to TRBD1. This CDR3 contains 15 residues. V trimming: 7 bases; J trimming: 1 base; junction bases outside the gene matches: 9. Germline CDR1 reads SEHNR; CDR2 reads FQNEAQ (reference sequence).

The chain carries TRBV19 and TRBJ2-2; D unresolved. Germline loops: CDR1 LNHDA, CDR2 SQIVND (reference sequence). The CDR3 is 14 amino acids. The V end was cut by 1 base, the J end by 4 bases, with 7 bases between. The CDR3: CASSIVPATGELFF. DNA for the CDR3: TGTGCCAGTAGTATAGTTCCCGCCACCGGGGAGCTGTTTTTT.

The V and J genes are TRBV15 and TRBJ2-1; D unclear. Germline V CDR1 and CDR2: LNHNV, YYDKDF (reference sequence). The CDR3 covers 17 residues. V lost 0 bases, J lost 0 bases, and 12 bases lay in between. The CDR3 sequence is CATSRDAGGRSYNEQFF. The CDR3 region has the DNA TGTGCCACCAGCAGAGATGCAGGCGGACGCTCCTACAATGAGCAGTTCTTC.

J is TRBJ1-2 and V is TRBV27; D gene uncertain. Germline-derived CDR1 and CDR2 are MNHEY and SMNVEV (reference sequence). The CDR3 covers 13 residues. V shed 0 bases and J shed 4 bases, with 6 bases lying between them. CDR3 residues: CASSLSRIYGYTF. For the CDR3, the DNA is TGTGCCAGCAGTTTATCGAGGATCTATGGCTACACCTTC.

The chain combines TRBV28 with TRBJ1-6, with 9 nucleotides matching TRBD1. The junction had 10 bases not matched to a gene; V was cut back by 5 bases and J by 8 bases. The CDR3 runs 16 residues. CDR1 is MDHEN, CDR2 SYDVKM, per germline. The CDR3 DNA reads as TGTGCCAGCAGTCCAACAGGGACAGGGAAGGATTCACCCCTCCACTTT. Protein product: CASSPTGTGKDSPLHF.

This clone was seen just once. This rearrangement joins TRBV7-9 to TRBJ1-1; no clear D. V lost 4 bases and J lost 0, with 12 bases in between. The length of the CDR3 is 15 residues. Per the germline V gene, CDR1 is SEHNR and CDR2 is FQNEAQ (reference sequence). The CDR3 DNA reads as TGTGCCAGCAGCTCTCCCGAGGCTATGAACACTGAAGCTTTCTTT. It is translated as CASSSPEAMNTEAFF.

The J gene is TRBJ2-7, the V gene TRBV7-9; TRBD2 is a possible D gene (6 bases). V lost 3 bases and J 2 bases, leaving 20 bases between the germline ends. This CDR3 has 17 amino acids. Germline CDR1 SEHNR, CDR2 FQNEAQ (reference sequence). The CDR3 region is CASSFASGGITTYEQYF. For the CDR3, the DNA is TGTGCCAGCAGCTTCGCCTCGGGCGGGATAACGACCTACGAGCAGTACTTC.

The chain uses TRBV7-9 and TRBJ2-1, with 8 bases lining up with TRBD2. The V segment lost 7 bases and the J segment 7 bases; nucleotides outside the gene matches: 9. CDR3 size: 14 residues. Germline V gives CDR1 SEHNR, CDR2 FQNEAQ (reference sequence). The CDR3 region has the DNA TGTGCCAGCACCCAACGGGGGGGTGGGAATGAGCAGTTCTTC. This gives the protein CASTQRGGGNEQFF.

V gene TRBV7-3 combines with J gene TRBJ2-3; 7 nucleotides line up with TRBD2. The germline V gene has CDR1 SGHTA and CDR2 FQGTGA. The CDR3 totals 13 residues. V was clipped by 2 bases and J by 6 bases; unmatched bases: 2. CDR3 residues: CASSLAGEDTQYF. The CDR3 DNA reads as TGTGCCAGCAGCTTAGCGGGAGAGGATACGCAGTATTTT.

This clone was seen ten or more times. V and J are TRBV28 and TRBJ1-2; D is possibly TRBD1 (6 bases). The CDR3 consists of 13 residues. With 7 bases removed from V and 2 bases from J, the gap between germline ends came to 11 bases. Germline V CDR1 and CDR2: MDHEN, SYDVKM. The CDR3 protein is CASMGHNNYGYTF. The DNA for the CDR3 is TGTGCCAGCATGGGACATAACAACTATGGCTACACCTTC.

A single count supports this clone. The chain joins TRBV28 to TRBJ2-4, with 7 bases fitting TRBD1. V gave up 3 bases and J gave up 5 bases; unmatched junction bases: 7. The CDR3 sequence is 15 residues long. Germline assignment: CDR1 MDHEN and CDR2 SYDVKM. This chain's CDR3 is CASSFSGQTQNIQYF. Here the CDR3 DNA reads TGTGCCAGCAGTTTCTCGGGACAGACCCAAAACATTCAGTACTTC.

The V call is TRBV28, the J call TRBJ2-3; possible D gene TRBD2, 5 bases. CDR3 length equals 16 residues. Germline V gene sequence: CDR1 MDHEN, CDR2 SYDVKM. Trimming took off 4 bases at V and 5 bases at J, with 19 bases between the two ends. The CDR3: CASSSVGLAIEDTQYF. CDR3 nucleotide sequence: TGTGCCAGCAGTTCCGTGGGCCTAGCCATAGAAGATACGCAGTATTTT.

The CDR3 DNA reads TGTGCCAGCCCAAGACAGGACCTCAGCTCTGGGGCCAACGTCCTGACTTTC. It is translated as CASPRQDLSSGANVLTF. The rearrangement links TRBV27 to TRBJ2-6; maybe TRBD1 (6 bases). The CDR3 loop spans 17 amino acids. V lost 8 bases and J 0 bases, leaving 17 bases between the germline ends. Germline assignment: CDR1 MNHEY and CDR2 SMNVEV (reference sequence).

The J gene is TRBJ2-7, the V gene TRBV28; D is unresolved. The V gene lost 0 bases and the J gene lost 3 bases, with 12 bases spanning the gap. The CDR3 has 15 amino acids. Germline V gene lookup returns CDR1 MDHEN and CDR2 SYDVKM. The CDR3 spells CASSLWGKGYYEQYF. Written as DNA, the CDR3 is TGTGCCAGCAGTTTATGGGGTAAAGGATACTACGAGCAGTACTTC.

V usage is TRBV6-5 and J usage is TRBJ1-5; D is unresolved. CDR1 is MNHEY and CDR2 is SVGAGI in the germline V gene. V lost 4 bases to trimming and J lost 5 bases, with 9 bases between them. This CDR3 is 13 amino acids long. The CDR3 loop is CASSLLVDQPQHF. The CDR3 coding sequence is TGTGCCAGCAGTTTGTTAGTGGATCAGCCCCAGCATTTT.

The V and J genes are TRBV2 and TRBJ1-4, with D tentatively TRBD1 (6 bases). CDR1 is SNHLY and CDR2 is FYNNEI in the germline V gene. Trimming removed 6 bases at V and 4 bases at J, with 9 bases between. CDR3 length equals 13 residues. CDR3 loop: CASRVQGNEKLFF. In DNA, the CDR3 is TGTGCCAGCAGGGTACAGGGTAATGAAAAACTGTTTTTT.

This rearrangement joins TRBV28 to TRBJ1-1, with no clear D. Trimming removed 5 bases at V and 1 base at J, with 17 bases between. This CDR3 is built from 16 residues. The V gene's germline CDR1 is MDHEN and CDR2 SYDVKM. The CDR3 DNA follows: TGTGCCAGCAGTCCTATATTCCGACCGGGGAACACTGAAGCTTTCTTT. Translating gives CASSPIFRPGNTEAFF.

The V and J genes are TRBV7-9 and TRBJ2-7, with D perhaps assigned TRBD1 or TRBD2 (5 bases each). V lost 5 bases to trimming and J lost 5 bases, with 22 bases between them. CDR1 is SEHNR, CDR2 FQNEAQ, per germline (reference sequence). The CDR3 contains 16 residues. CDR3 region: CASSQDEGQGVDEQYF. Written as DNA, the CDR3 is TGTGCCAGCAGCCAAGACGAGGGGCAGGGCGTCGACGAGCAGTACTTC.

This chain uses TRBV10-3 with TRBJ2-7; 14 nucleotides agree with TRBD2. The CDR3 length is 18 residues. With 5 bases clipped from V and 3 bases from J, the junction kept 12 bases outside the gene matches. The germline gives CDR1 ENHRY, CDR2 SYGVKD. CDR3 DNA sequence: TGTGCCATCAGTAGTGCCGGGACTAGCGGGAGTATTCGCTACGAGCAGTACTTC. Translating it yields CAISSAGTSGSIRYEQYF.

The chain links TRBV7-9 to TRBJ1-4; no firm D call. V lost 1 base and J lost 3, with 6 bases in between. Germline CDR1 SEHNR, CDR2 FQNEAQ (reference sequence). The CDR3 is 14 amino acids. The CDR3 nucleotides read TGTGCCAGCAGCTTAGGATCCCCTAATGAAAAACTGTTTTTT. As protein: CASSLGSPNEKLFF.

There are a few counts of this clone. V and J are TRBV30 and TRBJ1-1; D is uncertain. V was cut by 4 bases and J by 4 bases, with 16 bases left in between. The CDR3 loop spans 14 amino acids. CDR1 is GTSNPN, CDR2 SVGIG, per germline (reference sequence). The CDR3 sequence is CAWTGPLDSTEAFF. In DNA, the CDR3 is TGTGCCTGGACTGGACCGCTGGATAGCACTGAAGCTTTCTTT. Variable domain in full (rest from reference TRBV30 and TRBJ1-1): SQTIHQWPATLVQPVGSPLSLECTVEGTSNPNLYWYRQAAGRGLQLLFYSVGIGQISSEVPQNLSASRPQDRQFILSSKKLLLSDSGFYLCAWTGPLDSTEAFFGQGTRLTVV.

This clone was observed a few times. CDR3 residues: CASSVLGGTGDFGYTF. In nucleotides, the CDR3 is TGTGCCAGCAGTGTCCTGGGGGGGACAGGGGACTTTGGCTACACCTTC. V gene TRBV27 combines with J gene TRBJ1-2; 10 bases are shared with TRBD1. The V gene's germline CDR1 is MNHEY and CDR2 SMNVEV (reference sequence). The length of the CDR3 is 16 residues. V lost 5 bases to trimming and J lost 7 bases; unmatched junction nucleotides: 13.

The table lists this clone with a few counts. V is TRBV6-6 and J is TRBJ2-1; TRBD1 is a possible D gene (7 bases). CDR1 and CDR2 (germline): MNHNY, SVGAGI (reference sequence). V shed 6 bases and J shed 9 bases, with 24 bases lying between them. The CDR3 loop spans 16 amino acids. Written as DNA, the CDR3 is TGTGCCAGCAGCCCTCGGACAGGCGCCCTGGGGGGTGAGCAGTTCTTC. This encodes CASSPRTGALGGEQFF.

The chain recombines TRBV30 with TRBJ1-2; no reliable D call. The germline V gene encodes CDR1 GTSNPN and CDR2 SVGIG (reference sequence). With 2 bases removed from V and 2 bases from J, the gap between germline ends came to 9 bases. There are 13 residues in the CDR3. The CDR3 reads CAWSNDINYGYTF. In DNA form, the CDR3 reads TGTGCCTGGAGTAACGACATAAACTATGGCTACACCTTC.

Concerning this clone itself: The sample carries other DNA sequences with the same CDR3. J is TRBJ1-2 and V is TRBV18, with D perhaps TRBD1 (6 bases). With 0 bases removed from V and 4 bases from J, the gap between germline ends came to 9 bases. The CDR3 loop spans 14 amino acids. Germline loops: CDR1 KGHSH, CDR2 LQKENI. CDR3 loop: CASSPPGGAYGYTF. For the CDR3, the DNA is TGTGCCAGCTCACCACCGGGGGGGGCCTATGGCTACACCTTC.